This entry lists 14 T cell receptor beta chains sequenced from one sample in a study of blood T cell repertoires in COVID-19. Method: immunoSEQ multiplex PCR; TCRdb's copy keeps in-frame clones and lacks some. The sample shows roughly 320,000 clones, approximately 86% of them seen only once. Specimen: peripheral blood. These receptors all come from a man between 65 and 79 years old with acute or convalescent COVID-19.

The chain joins TRBV6-2 or TRBV6-3 to TRBJ1-6, with D possibly being TRBD1 (5 bases). The length of the CDR3 is 18 residues. V was pared by 4 bases and J by 2 bases, with 18 bases between. Germline V CDR1 and CDR2: MNHEY, SVGEGT. CDR3 amino acids: CASSSSQGVGAYNSPLHF. CDR3 nucleotide sequence: TGTGCCAGCAGTTCGTCGCAGGGTGTTGGGGCCTATAATTCACCCCTCCACTTT.

The chain combines TRBV28 with TRBJ1-3; TRBD1 agrees at 9 bases. The V gene's germline CDR1 is MDHEN and CDR2 SYDVKM. The V gene end was trimmed by 1 base and the J gene end by 3 bases; junction bases not matched to a gene: 1. The CDR3 is 15 amino acids. As DNA, the CDR3 is TGTGCCAGCAGTTTATCGGGACAGGGTGGAAACACCATATATTTT. As protein: CASSLSGQGGNTIYF.

The gene calls are TRBV5-1 and TRBJ2-6, with 10 bases that match TRBD1. This CDR3 spans 15 amino acids. Germline trimming cut 4 bases from V and 2 bases from J; bases unmatched to any gene: 0. The V gene's germline CDR1 is SGHRS and CDR2 YFSETQ. The CDR3 DNA sequence: TGCGCCAGCAGCGGGACAGGGGCTGGGGCCAACGTCCTGACTTTC. This codes for CASSGTGAGANVLTF.

J is TRBJ2-3 and V is TRBV11-3; tentatively, D is TRBD1 (5 bases). The CDR3 is made up of 13 amino acids. CDR1 and CDR2 from the germline V gene are SGHNT and YENEEA. V was clipped by 5 bases and J by 5 bases, with 11 bases between them. In nucleotides, the CDR3 is TGTGCCAGCAGCCTAAATCAGGGAGATACGCAGTATTTT. This encodes CASSLNQGDTQYF.

This sequence joins TRBV7-2 and TRBJ1-2; 7 bases are a match to TRBD1. Germline CDR1 SGHTA, CDR2 FQGNSA. This CDR3 region has 15 residues. V was pared by 5 bases and J by 8 bases, with 14 bases of the junction left unmatched. CDR3 protein: CASSIQQGNSGGYTF. CDR3 DNA sequence: TGTGCCAGCAGCATACAACAGGGGAACTCGGGGGGCTACACCTTC.

With respect to this clone: This CDR3 is also generated by other DNA sequences in the sample. The chain recombines TRBV2 with TRBJ2-1, with TRBD1 matching over 9 bases. With V trimmed by 5 bases and J by 2 bases, 1 base remained unmatched. The CDR3 consists of 14 residues. CDR1 and CDR2 from the germline V gene are SNHLY and FYNNEI. The CDR3 sequence: CASSRDRAYNEQFF. As DNA, the CDR3 is TGTGCCAGCAGTAGGGACAGGGCCTACAATGAGCAGTTCTTC.

J is TRBJ2-7 and V is TRBV28, with 10 positions matching TRBD1. V gave up 3 bases and J gave up 4 bases; unmatched junction bases: 3. This CDR3 contains 14 residues. Germline CDR1 and CDR2: MDHEN and SYDVKM. CDR3 region: CASSFWTGGYEQYF. DNA of the CDR3: TGTGCCAGCAGTTTCTGGACAGGGGGGTACGAGCAGTACTTC.

This rearrangement joins TRBV6-5 to TRBJ2-7, with 11 positions matching TRBD2. The germline V gene encodes CDR1 MNHEY and CDR2 SVGAGI. There are 15 residues in the CDR3. Trimming at V came to 6 bases and at J to 2 bases, leaving 6 bases not matched to a gene. CDR3 in DNA: TGTGCCAGCAGGGGAACTAGCGGGAGCCCCTACGAGCAGTACTTC. It translates to CASRGTSGSPYEQYF.

This clone has more than one count but fewer than ten. The chain is built from TRBV5-1 and TRBJ2-7; 7 bases match TRBD2. With 7 bases clipped from V and 6 bases from J, the junction kept 10 bases outside the gene matches. CDR1 is SGHRS and CDR2 is YFSETQ in the germline V gene. CDR3 length: 13 residues. Here the CDR3 reads CASGPGGVGEQYF. The DNA for the CDR3 is TGCGCCAGCGGCCCGGGGGGTGTGGGCGAGCAGTACTTC.

This rearrangement joins TRBV28 to TRBJ2-5; 7 bases map to TRBD1. The CDR3 has 13 residues. Germline V gives CDR1 MDHEN, CDR2 SYDVKM. V shed 6 bases and J 4 bases; nucleotides not matched to a gene: 5. Here the CDR3 reads CASRKGGRETQYF. In nucleotides, the CDR3 is TGTGCCAGCAGAAAAGGGGGCAGAGAGACCCAGTACTTC. Full variable domain (rest looked up from reference TRBV28 and TRBJ2-5): DVKVTQSSRYLVKRTGEKVFLECVQDMDHENMFWYRQDPGLGLRLIYFSYDVKMKEKGDIPEGYSVSREKKERFSLILESASTNQTSMYLCASRKGGRETQYFGPGTRLLVL.

The V and J genes are TRBV5-1 and TRBJ1-2, with 7 nucleotides matching TRBD1. Germline V gene data show CDR1 as SGHRS and CDR2 as YFSETQ. J was trimmed by 4 bases and V by 2 bases; bases with no gene match: 5. This CDR3 is built from 14 residues. The CDR3 here is CASSFPGGVYGYTF. The CDR3 DNA is TGCGCCAGCAGCTTCCCAGGGGGTGTCTATGGCTACACCTTC.

As DNA, the CDR3 is TGTGCCAGCAGGGGGGGACAGGGAGCCAATCAGCCCCAGCATTTT. Protein sequence: CASRGGQGANQPQHF. The J gene is TRBJ1-5, the V gene TRBV2; 9 nucleotides match TRBD1. Germline assignment: CDR1 SNHLY and CDR2 FYNNEI. This CDR3 is built from 15 residues. Trimming cost V 6 bases and J 3 bases; bases outside gene matches: 6.

The chain carries TRBV7-9 and TRBJ2-3; 10 positions match TRBD1. The germline V gene has CDR1 SEHNR and CDR2 FQNEAQ (reference sequence). After removal of 5 bases from V and 1 base from J, the junction contained 3 bases not matched to a gene. The CDR3 has 15 residues. The CDR3 sequence: CASSTGQGGTDTQYF. CDR3 nucleotide sequence: TGTGCCAGCAGCACCGGACAGGGGGGCACAGATACGCAGTATTTT.

J is TRBJ2-1 and V is TRBV6-2 or TRBV6-3, with 9 bases lining up with TRBD1. Germline loops: CDR1 MNHEY, CDR2 SVGEGT. V trimming: 5 bases; J trimming: 6 bases; junction bases outside the gene matches: 20. CDR3 length: 19 residues. The CDR3 DNA sequence: TGTGCCAGCAGTGCACCGGGACAGGGTGACGCGGGACTTCGCAATGAGCAGTTCTTC. Translation: CASSAPGQGDAGLRNEQFF.